Following are 15 T cell receptor beta chains from one sample sequenced in a study of blood T cell repertoires in COVID-19. Repertoires were generated with immunoSEQ multiplex PCR, while TCRdb's copy carries only in-frame clones and drops some. This sample has fewer than 700,000 clones, with roughly nine tenths found just once. Sequenced material: peripheral blood. Source of these receptors: a woman in her 50s with COVID-19, enrolled during active disease.

Worth noting for this clone: The sample contains more than one DNA sequence encoding this CDR3. This rearrangement joins TRBV9 to TRBJ2-1; D is unresolved. Germline assignment: CDR1 SGDLS and CDR2 YYNGEE. With 0 bases removed from V and 0 bases from J, the gap between germline ends came to 4 bases. The CDR3 contains 14 residues. The DNA for the CDR3 is TGTGCCAGCAGCGTAGCCTCCTCCTACAATGAGCAGTTCTTC. Amino acid sequence: CASSVASSYNEQFF. The variable domain in full, completed from reference TRBV9 and TRBJ2-1, reads DSGVTQTPKHLITATGQRVTLRCSPRSGDLSVYWYQQSLDQGLQFLIQYYNGEERAKGNILERFSAQQFPDLHSELNLSSLELGDSALYFCASSVASSYNEQFFGPGTRLTVL.

The rearrangement joins TRBV9 to TRBJ2-6, with 7 positions matching TRBD1. V was clipped by 2 bases and J by 5 bases; unmatched bases: 16. Germline CDR1 reads SGDLS; CDR2 reads YYNGEE. This CDR3 is built from 19 residues. The CDR3 region is CASSVKEGGSSFWANVLTF. CDR3 sequence (DNA): TGTGCCAGCAGCGTGAAGGAAGGGGGCTCCTCCTTCTGGGCCAACGTCCTGACTTTC.

V usage is TRBV27 and J usage is TRBJ2-7, with 8 bases aligning to TRBD2. Germline V lookup: CDR1 MNHEY, CDR2 SMNVEV (reference sequence). With V trimmed by 7 bases and J by 5 bases, 19 bases remained unmatched. The CDR3 loop spans 17 amino acids. The CDR3 is CASTPGGSGAAGHEQYF. CDR3 sequence (DNA): TGTGCCAGCACCCCTGGCGGTAGCGGGGCCGCGGGCCACGAGCAGTACTTC.

V and J are TRBV6-4 and TRBJ2-7; the D gene is possibly TRBD1 (6 bases). The V end lost 6 bases, the J end lost 5 bases, and 23 bases lay between the germline ends. The CDR3 is made up of 16 amino acids. Germline CDR1 MRHNA, CDR2 SNTAGT. This chain's CDR3 is CASRRPPLDRYHEQYF. Here the CDR3 DNA reads TGTGCCAGCAGGCGTCCCCCCCTCGACAGGTACCACGAGCAGTACTTC.

J is TRBJ1-5 and V is TRBV19; possible D gene TRBD1, 6 bases. The germline V gene encodes CDR1 LNHDA and CDR2 SQIVND (reference sequence). The CDR3 runs to 15 residues. The V gene lost 7 bases and the J gene lost 7 bases, with 20 bases spanning the gap. DNA for the CDR3: TGTGCCAGTAAGGGCCTACAGGGAGGGGACCAGCCCCAGCATTTT. As protein: CASKGLQGGDQPQHF.

V usage is TRBV24-1 and J usage is TRBJ2-1, with 8 nucleotides matching TRBD2. Germline V gene sequence: CDR1 KGHDR, CDR2 SFDVKD. V lost 2 bases to trimming and J lost 4 bases; unmatched junction nucleotides: 3. The CDR3 runs to 15 residues. The CDR3 region has the DNA TGTGCCACCAGTGATTCTGCGGGGGGTTACAATGAGCAGTTCTTC. Protein product: CATSDSAGGYNEQFF.

The V call is TRBV11-2, the J call TRBJ2-7; 12 bases fit TRBD2. The germline CDR1 and CDR2 sequences are SGHAT and FQNNGV. This CDR3 has 17 amino acids. The trim removed 5 bases at V and 2 bases at J, leaving 10 bases unmatched. The CDR3 region is CASSGDPSGGDTYEQYF. The CDR3 region has the DNA TGTGCCAGCAGCGGAGACCCTAGCGGGGGGGACACCTACGAGCAGTACTTC.

J is TRBJ1-2 and V is TRBV27, with 8 bases lining up with TRBD1. Trimming at V came to 5 bases and at J to 2 bases, leaving 4 bases not matched to a gene. The CDR3 runs 14 residues. Germline V gene lookup returns CDR1 MNHEY and CDR2 SMNVEV (reference sequence). Here the CDR3 reads CASSRTGLNYGYTF. The CDR3 DNA reads TGTGCCAGCAGTCGGACAGGGCTAAACTATGGCTACACCTTC.

This sequence joins TRBV5-4 and TRBJ1-2; 7 bases map to TRBD1. The V gene's germline CDR1 is SGHNT and CDR2 YYREEE (reference sequence). The CDR3 spans 17 residues. The junction had 16 bases not matched to a gene; V was cut back by 3 bases and J by 5 bases. For the CDR3, the DNA is TGTGCCAGCAGCTCACCGGGACAGAAGGCTTCAGGGTATGGCTACACCTTC. Encoded protein: CASSSPGQKASGYGYTF.

The J gene is TRBJ1-1, the V gene TRBV29-1; tentatively, D is TRBD1 (5 bases). This CDR3 is built from 13 residues. Germline CDR1 is SQVTM and CDR2 is ANQGSEA. The V gene lost 2 bases and the J gene lost 5 bases, with 12 bases spanning the gap. In nucleotides, the CDR3 is TGCAGCGTTGAACCCAGCGGGGGGACTGAAGCTTTCTTT. Residues: CSVEPSGGTEAFF.

The chain joins TRBV30 to TRBJ2-3; 10 bases line up with TRBD2. The trim removed 4 bases at V and 5 bases at J, leaving 12 bases unmatched. In germline, CDR1 is GTSNPN, CDR2 SVGIG (reference sequence). The CDR3 consists of 16 residues. CDR3 sequence: CAWTYPLAGVEDTQYF. The CDR3, as DNA: TGTGCCTGGACTTACCCTCTAGCGGGGGTTGAAGATACGCAGTATTTT. Full variable domain (missing parts from reference TRBV30 and TRBJ2-3): SQTIHQWPATLVQPVGSPLSLECTVEGTSNPNLYWYRQAAGRGLQLLFYSVGIGQISSEVPQNLSASRPQDRQFILSSKKLLLSDSGFYLCAWTYPLAGVEDTQYFGPGTRLTVL.

This clone was counted between two and nine times. A read error may account for a junction end that differs from germline. The CDR3 reads CAWSVQRGQHAF. The CDR3 DNA reads as TGTGCCTGGAGTGTACAAAGGGGACAGCATGCTTTT. The chain combines TRBV30 with TRBJ1-4; 7 positions match TRBD1. Germline V lookup: CDR1 GTSNPN, CDR2 SVGIG (reference sequence). There are 12 residues in the CDR3. Filled out from reference TRBV30 and TRBJ1-4, the complete variable domain reads SQTIHQWPATLVQPVGSPLSLECTVEGTSNPNLYWYRQAAGRGLQLLFYSVGIGQISSEVPQNLSASRPQDRQFILSSKKLLLSDSGFYLCAWSVQRGQHAFGSGTQLSVL.

V gene TRBV27 combines with J gene TRBJ1-1; possibly TRBD1 for D (5 bases). Germline loops: CDR1 MNHEY, CDR2 SMNVEV (reference sequence). The CDR3 consists of 15 residues. Trimming shortened V by 6 bases and J by 1 base, and 15 bases separated the two germline ends. The CDR3: CASSPGPGSNTEAFF. In DNA, the CDR3 is TGTGCCAGCAGCCCTGGGCCAGGGTCGAACACTGAAGCTTTCTTT.

This clone was seen a single time. The rearrangement links TRBV27 to TRBJ1-1; 10 bases agree with TRBD1. The CDR3 covers 16 residues. The trim removed 5 bases at V and 4 bases at J, leaving 10 bases unmatched. Germline V CDR1 and CDR2: MNHEY, SMNVEV (reference sequence). CDR3 in amino acids: CASSPGQGGIVTEAFF. CDR3 nucleotides: TGTGCCAGCAGTCCAGGACAGGGGGGGATCGTCACTGAAGCTTTCTTT.

The gene calls are TRBV5-1 and TRBJ2-3; TRBD2 agrees at 8 bases. The V gene's germline CDR1 is SGHRS and CDR2 YFSETQ. The CDR3 length is 15 residues. The junction had 4 bases not matched to a gene; V was cut back by 3 bases and J by 1 base. The chain's CDR3 is CASSSSTSGTDTQYF. The DNA for the CDR3 is TGCGCCAGCAGCTCATCGACTAGCGGCACAGATACGCAGTATTTT.